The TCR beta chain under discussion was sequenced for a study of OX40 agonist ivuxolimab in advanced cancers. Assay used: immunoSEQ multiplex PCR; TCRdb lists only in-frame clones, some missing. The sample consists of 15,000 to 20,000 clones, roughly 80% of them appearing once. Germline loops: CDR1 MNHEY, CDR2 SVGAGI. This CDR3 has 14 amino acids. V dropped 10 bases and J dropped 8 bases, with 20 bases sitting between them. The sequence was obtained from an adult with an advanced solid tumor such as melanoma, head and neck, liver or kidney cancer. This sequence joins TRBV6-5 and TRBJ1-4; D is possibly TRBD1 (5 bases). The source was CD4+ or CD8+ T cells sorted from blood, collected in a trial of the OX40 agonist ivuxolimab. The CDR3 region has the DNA TGTGCCACCTGCCAAGGGGCTGGGGGGGAAAAACTGTTTTTT. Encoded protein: CATCQGAGGEKLFF.